A single sample is the source of the 17 T cell receptor beta chains below, sequenced in a study of metastatic and nonmetastatic thyroid tumors. Ahead of thyroid surgery, no patient had received treatment of any kind. TCRdb reanalyzed the PCR reads via MiXCR. The top ten clones hold about 20% of a sample with approximately 20,000 clones, around 16% of them seen once. Sequencing input: blood. Source of these receptors: a female donor with papillary thyroid cancer or a benign thyroid nodule (not recorded which). Some clones in this sample may be carry-over from other donors' samples.

This clone was detected many times. This sequence joins TRBV28 and TRBJ2-3; TRBD2 matches 8 bases. The CDR3 is 16 residues long. Germline V CDR1 and CDR2: MDHEN, SYDVKM. The junction had 9 bases not matched to a gene; V was cut back by 5 bases and J by 2 bases. In nucleotides, the CDR3 is TGTGCCAGCAGTCAACTAGCAGCGGGGGACACAGATACGCAGTATTTT. Translating gives CASSQLAAGDTDTQYF. The entire variable domain, with the rest obtained from reference TRBV28 and TRBJ2-3, is as follows: DVKVTQSSRYLVKRTGEKVFLECVQDMDHENMFWYRQDPGLGLRLIYFSYDVKMKEKGDIPEGYSVSREKKERFSLILESASTNQTSMYLCASSQLAAGDTDTQYFGPGTRLTVL.

By sample fraction, this clone is medium-sized. V is TRBV6-5 and J is TRBJ2-7; no reliable D call. The CDR3 runs to 15 residues. V was shortened by 0 bases and J by 0 bases, with 9 bases between the two germline ends. Germline V gives CDR1 MNHEY, CDR2 SVGAGI. The CDR3 loop is CASSYSGSGSYEQYF. CDR3 coding DNA: TGTGCCAGCAGTTACTCGGGGTCAGGCTCCTACGAGCAGTACTTC.

This clone was recorded a few times. At one end, the junction sequence differs from germline, possibly due to a read error. The gene calls are TRBV30 and TRBJ2-7; TRBD2 might be the D (6 bases). The CDR3 has 15 amino acids. Germline V gene sequence: CDR1 GTSNPN, CDR2 SVGIG (reference sequence). The CDR3 bases are TGTGCCCGGAGTGTACTCGGGGGTGGATTAGACGAGCAGTACTTC. It specifies CARSVLGGGLDEQYF.

This clone was observed once. This could be a read error, since a much larger clone is one nucleotide away. Additional DNA sequences in this sample encode the identical CDR3. The chain joins TRBV4-2 to TRBJ2-5; 10 bases map to TRBD2. This CDR3 is built from 21 residues. Germline V gene data show CDR1 as LGHNA and CDR2 as YNFKEQ. The CDR3, as DNA: TGTGCCAGCAGCCCCTTCGCCCGTAGCGGGGGGCCCCCAACGATCCAAGAGACACAGTACTTC. Translated: CASSPFARSGGPPTIQETQYF.

By proportion, this clone is medium-sized. The rearrangement joins TRBV6-1 to TRBJ2-2; D remains unclear. Germline V CDR1 and CDR2: MNHNS, SASEGT. This CDR3 is built from 13 residues. V was shortened by 5 bases and J by 5 bases, with 9 bases between the two germline ends. CDR3 amino acids: CASSLLGTGELFF. In DNA form, the CDR3 reads TGTGCCAGCAGTCTTCTTGGGACCGGGGAGCTGTTTTTT.

The rearrangement joins TRBV5-4 to TRBJ1-6; D perhaps matches TRBD1 (6 bases). The CDR3 loop spans 19 amino acids. CDR1 is SGHNT and CDR2 is YYREEE in the germline V gene (reference sequence). V was shortened by 0 bases and J by 2 bases, with 18 bases between the two germline ends. This CDR3 is CASSLGVRLGGPYNSPLHF. The DNA for the CDR3 is TGTGCCAGCAGCTTGGGGGTCCGGTTAGGGGGACCCTATAATTCACCCCTCCACTTT.

This clone was counted many times. The CDR3 protein is CSASVYRVAYEQYF. DNA of the CDR3: TGCAGTGCTAGTGTTTACAGGGTAGCCTACGAGCAGTACTTC. The chain employs TRBV20-1 and TRBJ2-7; TRBD1 might be the D (6 bases). From germline, CDR1 is DFQATT and CDR2 SNEGSKA (reference sequence). The CDR3 runs 14 residues. V lost 3 bases and J 2 bases, leaving 14 bases between the germline ends.

The chain employs TRBV4-1 and TRBJ2-3; a weak D match, TRBD1 (5 bases). CDR1 MGHRA and CDR2 YSYEKL come from the germline V gene. V dropped 3 bases and J dropped 3 bases, with 16 bases sitting between them. The CDR3 consists of 16 residues. The CDR3 protein is CASSQVSGLGTDTQYF. CDR3 sequence (DNA): TGCGCCAGCAGCCAGGTATCAGGGTTAGGAACAGATACGCAGTATTTT.

This clone was observed at least ten times. The chain recombines TRBV7-2 with TRBJ1-6; tentative D call: TRBD1 (5 bases). The germline V gene has CDR1 SGHTA and CDR2 FQGNSA. The germline V and J ends were trimmed by 3 bases and 8 bases, with 11 bases remaining between them. The CDR3 totals 14 residues. The CDR3 sequence is CASSFQGRDSPLHF. In nucleotides, the CDR3 is TGTGCCAGCAGCTTTCAGGGAAGGGATTCACCCCTCCACTTT.

This chain links TRBV18 with TRBJ2-6; perhaps TRBD1 as D (6 bases). The germline gives CDR1 KGHSH, CDR2 LQKENI. The V end lost 5 bases, the J end lost 1 base, and 9 bases lay between the germline ends. The CDR3 loop spans 15 amino acids. This chain's CDR3 is CASSSTGSGANVLTF. DNA of the CDR3: TGTGCCAGCTCATCAACAGGGTCTGGGGCCAACGTCCTGACTTTC.

Sample share makes this clone medium-sized. The chain is built from TRBV6-1 and TRBJ2-1; D ambiguous. This CDR3 spans 14 amino acids. The germline V and J ends were trimmed by 5 bases and 1 base, with 9 bases remaining between them. In germline, CDR1 is MNHNS, CDR2 SASEGT. The CDR3 protein is CASSLYFSYNEQFF. The CDR3 nucleotides read TGTGCCAGCAGTTTGTACTTTTCCTACAATGAGCAGTTCTTC.

This clone appeared many times. The chain couples TRBV6-1 to TRBJ2-3; 9 bases line up with TRBD2. With 5 bases clipped from V and 4 bases from J, the junction kept 10 bases outside the gene matches. The length of the CDR3 is 16 residues. Germline CDR1 reads MNHNS; CDR2 reads SASEGT. Here the CDR3 reads CASSSMAGGRSDTQYF. Here the CDR3 DNA reads TGTGCCAGCAGTTCCATGGCGGGGGGGCGATCAGATACGCAGTATTTT.

This clone has a count of ten or more. The rearrangement links TRBV6-2 or TRBV6-3 to TRBJ2-3; D gene ambiguous. Trimming left V 6 bases short and J 0 bases short, with 16 bases between. The CDR3 length is 16 residues. CDR1 and CDR2 (germline): MNHEY, SVGEGT. CDR3 protein: CASRVFKSGSTDTQYF. In DNA form, the CDR3 reads TGTGCCAGCAGGGTCTTTAAATCCGGGAGCACAGATACGCAGTATTTT.

This clone was detected ten times or more. The V gene is TRBV5-6, the J gene TRBJ1-4; D perhaps matches TRBD1 (6 bases). V was shortened by 3 bases and J by 8 bases, with 14 bases between the two germline ends. Germline CDR1 and CDR2: SGHDT and YYEEEE. The CDR3 length is 14 residues. DNA for the CDR3: TGTGCCAGCAGCTCGGGACACGGTCGGGAAAAACTGTTTTTT. It is translated as CASSSGHGREKLFF.

This clone was counted a few times. The J gene is TRBJ2-7, the V gene TRBV28; 9 bases map to TRBD1. Germline lookup yields CDR1 MDHEN and CDR2 SYDVKM. Germline trimming cut 6 bases from V and 4 bases from J; bases unmatched to any gene: 13. The CDR3 extends over 16 amino acids. This chain's CDR3 is CASRPHAGDRVYEQYF. CDR3 DNA sequence: TGTGCCAGCAGGCCCCACGCGGGGGACAGGGTGTACGAGCAGTACTTC.

This clone was recorded at least ten times. The chain has TRBV6-1 and TRBJ2-6, with a weak D call TRBD1 (6 bases). The ends were cut back, 6 bases at V and 2 bases at J, with 11 bases in the middle. The CDR3 spans 15 residues. Per the germline V gene, CDR1 is MNHNS and CDR2 is SASEGT. CDR3 amino acids: CASRLTGTGANVLTF. The CDR3 DNA reads TGTGCCAGCAGACTGACAGGCACTGGGGCCAACGTCCTGACTTTC.

This clone was seen at least ten times. The junction does not match germline at one end; this may be a read error. The chain has TRBV5-6 and TRBJ1-2, with 8 bases that match TRBD1. CDR1 SGHDT and CDR2 YYEEEE come from the germline V gene. CDR3 length: 17 residues. The CDR3 nucleotides are TGTGCCAGCAGTTTTCCAGGGGGCCTTCACACTAACCATGGCTACACCTTC. Its protein product is CASSFPGGLHTNHGYTF.